These 15 T cell receptor beta chains share one sample of origin, sequenced in a study of CD4 and CD8 cells across lung adenocarcinoma regions. TCRdb used MiXCR to reprocess the PCR reads, holding one entry per CDR3 protein. The table lists roughly 24,000 distinct CDR3 sequences, around 52% of them singletons, with 20% to 25% in the top ten. The sequenced material came from CD4+ T cells from the center of a lung tumor. Receptors were obtained from a male donor with lung adenocarcinoma. The CD4 and CD8 labels of this study may be unreliable.

Ten or more counts support this clonotype. The J gene is TRBJ1-2, the V gene TRBV6-5; D gene unclear. V lost 6 bases, J lost 0 bases, and 14 bases lay in between. The germline V gene has CDR1 MNHEY and CDR2 SVGAGI. CDR3 size: 15 residues. CDR3 sequence reads: CASSPGRATNYGYTF. The DNA for the CDR3 is TGTGCCAGCAGCCCTGGGAGGGCTACTAACTATGGCTACACCTTC.

This clonotype occurred a few times. The V call is TRBV5-4, the J call TRBJ2-1; 9 bases agree with TRBD2. The DNA end is a closer match to TRBJ2-7, so the J assignment may be wrong. The CDR3 length is 17 residues. Looked up from germline, CDR1 is SGHNT and CDR2 is YYREEE (reference sequence). CDR3: CASSSGQPGLASYEQYF. The CDR3 DNA reads TGTGCCAGCAGCTCGGGACAGCCGGGACTAGCCTCCTACGAGCAGTACTTC.

Ten or more counts support this clonotype. The rearrangement links TRBV7-3 to TRBJ2-7; no clear D. Germline CDR1 and CDR2: SGHTA and FQGTGA. V gave up 4 bases and J gave up 4 bases, with 14 bases separating them. This CDR3 region has 14 residues. The CDR3 loop reads CASSSTRLLYEQYF. CDR3 bases: TGTGCCAGCAGCTCCACCCGCCTTCTATACGAGCAGTACTTC.

With regard to this clonotype: The germline gene is not matched at one end of the junction; a read error may be the cause. V is TRBV4-1 and J is TRBJ2-3, with D perhaps assigned TRBD1 or TRBD2 (6 bases each). The V gene's germline CDR1 is MGHRA and CDR2 YSYEKL. The CDR3 has 14 amino acids. The CDR3 bases are TGCCCCAGCAGCAGGGGCGGGGACACAGATACGCAGTATTTT. This encodes CPSSRGGDTDTQYF.

This clonotype was recorded many times. The V gene is TRBV7-2, the J gene TRBJ2-4; D might be TRBD1 (6 bases). The CDR3 has 14 residues. V lost 3 bases, J lost 5 bases, and 11 bases lay in between. CDR1 and CDR2 (germline): SGHTA, FQGNSA. CDR3 residues: CASSLRGWENIQYF. The CDR3 DNA follows: TGTGCCAGCAGCTTGAGGGGGTGGGAAAACATTCAGTACTTC.

The CDR3 nucleotides read TGTGCCAGCAGCCCCGGACAGGGCGGGCACAATGAGCAGTTCTTC. It translates to CASSPGQGGHNEQFF. The chain joins TRBV6-1 to TRBJ2-1, with 8 nucleotides matching TRBD1. The CDR3 totals 15 residues. Germline assignment: CDR1 MNHNS and CDR2 SASEGT. With V trimmed by 6 bases and J by 5 bases, 9 bases remained unmatched.

This clonotype showed up many times. V and J are TRBV7-2 and TRBJ2-5; TRBD2 might be the D (6 bases). The germline V gene encodes CDR1 SGHTA and CDR2 FQGNSA. This CDR3 comprises 12 residues. Trimming pared 1 base from V and 11 bases from J, leaving 11 bases between. CDR3 region: CASSLDNREQYF. CDR3 in DNA: TGTGCCAGCAGCTTAGACAACCGGGAGCAGTACTTC.

This clonotype was observed many times. The chain carries TRBV25-1 and TRBJ2-1; 9 nucleotides line up with TRBD1. The J call may be faulty, since TRBJ2-7 better matches the DNA end. The germline gives CDR1 MGHDK, CDR2 SYGVNS. The CDR3 contains 15 residues. CDR3: CASSDATGGSYEQYF. The CDR3 nucleotides read TGTGCCAGCAGTGACGCGACAGGGGGCTCCTACGAGCAGTACTTC.

The V gene is TRBV4-1, the J gene TRBJ2-2; the match to TRBD2 covers 16 bases. Germline CDR1 is MGHRA and CDR2 is YSYEKL. J was trimmed by 6 bases and V by 6 bases; bases with no gene match: 1. This CDR3 region has 15 residues. CDR3 nucleotides: TGCGCCAGCAGGGGGACTAGCGGGAGGGCCGGGGAGCTGTTTTTT. As protein: CASRGTSGRAGELFF.

J is TRBJ2-1 and V is TRBV6-2 or TRBV6-3, with TRBD1 as a possible D gene (6 bases). V shed 2 bases and J shed 7 bases, with 15 bases lying between them. Germline V lookup: CDR1 MNHEY, CDR2 SVGEGT. This CDR3 has 15 amino acids. CDR3 in DNA: TGTGCCAGCAGTTACCACAGGGCCCTAAAGAATGAGCAGTTCTTC. Protein product: CASSYHRALKNEQFF.

The chain is built from TRBV6-1 and TRBJ2-5; D not resolved. Matching the DNA end better, TRBJ2-7 makes the J call doubtful. The V gene's germline CDR1 is MNHNS and CDR2 SASEGT. The CDR3 runs 16 residues. The CDR3 loop is CASNKLLTENSYEQYF. As DNA, the CDR3 is TGTGCCAGCAACAAACTACTGACGGAGAACTCCTACGAGCAGTACTTC.

V usage is TRBV6-5 and J usage is TRBJ2-2; D uncertain. Between the trimmed V and J ends, which lost 4 bases and 7 bases, there was a span of 13 bases. CDR1 is MNHEY, CDR2 SVGAGI, per germline. This CDR3 contains 14 residues. The CDR3 region is CASSFDLHGGELFF. The CDR3 coding sequence is TGTGCCAGCAGTTTCGACTTACACGGCGGGGAGCTGTTTTTT.

This clonotype was counted at least ten times. The chain couples TRBV6-1 to TRBJ1-5, with D perhaps matching TRBD1 (5 bases). Germline CDR1 and CDR2: MNHNS and SASEGT. This CDR3 contains 15 residues. The ends were cut back, 3 bases at V and 1 base at J, with 10 bases in the middle. The CDR3 nucleotides read TGTGCCAGCAGTGAGAGGGACCGAAGCAATCAGCCCCAGCATTTT. It codes for CASSERDRSNQPQHF.

In its sample, this clonotype is medium-sized. This chain joins TRBV6-5 and TRBJ2-4, with a weak D call TRBD1 (6 bases). Germline V gene lookup returns CDR1 MNHEY and CDR2 SVGAGI. V shed 2 bases and J shed 7 bases, with 9 bases lying between them. CDR3 length equals 13 residues. The CDR3 region has the DNA TGTGCCAGCAGTTACGGACAGTCGAACATTCAGTACTTC. As protein: CASSYGQSNIQYF.

The chain is built from TRBV6-1 and TRBJ2-2; tentative D call: TRBD2 (6 bases). Germline values: CDR1 MNHNS, CDR2 SASEGT. This CDR3 contains 15 residues. Trimming took 6 bases from V and 16 from J, leaving 27 bases between them. The CDR3: CASSLQAGSPGTQFF. CDR3 DNA: TGTGCCAGCAGCCTCCAGGCCGGGAGTCCAGGGACGCAGTTTTTT.